This T cell receptor beta chain stems from a study of radiation and T cells in renal cell carcinoma. The wider study: Nephrectomy followed 15 Gy stereotactic body radiation by 4 weeks.

In the case of this clone: Its antigen is not identified.

Study observations and caveats: Top tumor clonotypes rose in blood 2 weeks post-radiation, then contracted.

CDR3 length: 14 amino acids. CDR1 LGHNT and CDR2 FRNRAP come from the germline V gene. The germline V and J ends were trimmed by 1 base and 2 bases, with 8 bases remaining between them. As for time point: baseline pretreatment blood. Treatment reported: 15 Gy SBRT to primary tumor, nephrectomy 4 weeks later. Clear cell pathology was present in this patient's renal cell carcinoma. Profiled with immunoSEQ multiplex PCR; TCRdb holds only in-frame clones, not every one. The sample lists some 140,000 clones, about 88% seen once, with approximately 12% in the top ten. Here the sequenced sample was blood, taken from a patient whose treatment included radiotherapy and nephrectomy. The J gene is TRBJ1-1, the V gene TRBV12-5; D is uncertain. The origin of this receptor is a woman between 45 and 60 years old with renal cell carcinoma. Here the CDR3 reads CASGLGGPNTEAFF. CDR3 sequence (DNA): TGTGCTAGTGGTTTGGGGGGTCCCAACACTGAAGCTTTCTTT. Full variable domain (missing parts from reference TRBV12-5 and TRBJ1-1): DARVTQTPRHKVTEMGQEVTMRCQPILGHNTVFWYRQTMMQGLELLAYFRNRAPLDDSGMPKDRFSAEMPDATLATLKIQPSEPRDSAVYFCASGLGGPNTEAFFGQGTRLTVV.